A single sample gave rise to the 25 T cell receptor beta chains below, sequenced in a study of PD-L1 blockade in urothelial cancer. TCRdb's table, derived via immunoSEQ multiplex PCR, lists solely in-frame clones and lacks some. The sample includes 45,000 or so clones, approximately 90% of them seen just once. The source material was PBMCs, sampled around atezolizumab (anti-PD-L1) treatment. The receptors originated from a man older than 75 with urothelial cancer.

This sequence joins TRBV6-5 and TRBJ2-1; D call uncertain. Trimming took 2 bases from V and 6 from J, leaving 11 bases between them. The CDR3 runs 14 residues. From germline, CDR1 is MNHEY and CDR2 SVGAGI. DNA of the CDR3: TGTGCCAGCAGTTACGCGGCTGTGTTCAATGAGCAGTTCTTC. Protein sequence: CASSYAAVFNEQFF.

The rearrangement links TRBV29-1 to TRBJ2-7; 7 bases match TRBD1. CDR1 SQVTM and CDR2 ANQGSEA come from the germline V gene. The CDR3 spans 13 residues. The ends lost 4 bases at V and 2 bases at J; junction bases unmatched: 5. The CDR3 DNA reads TGCAGCGTTGGAAAGGGGGCCGCCTACGAGCAGTACTTC. It encodes CSVGKGAAYEQYF.

The gene calls are TRBV1 and TRBJ2-2; TRBD2 was called by the table and not checked on the DNA. TRBV1 is listed as a pseudogene. The CDR3 loop spans 17 amino acids. The CDR3 sequence is CTSSQARGGGHTGELFF. CDR3 DNA sequence: TGCACCAGCAGCCAAGCCAGAGGGGGGGGCCACACCGGGGAGCTGTTTTTT.

The chain couples TRBV19 to TRBJ1-3; D gene ambiguous. Per germline, CDR1 LNHDA and CDR2 SQIVND (reference sequence). This CDR3 comprises 14 residues. V was cut by 3 bases and J by 1 base, with 7 bases left in between. CDR3 DNA sequence: TGTGCCAGTAGTATCGGGAATTCTGGAAACACCATATATTTT. Its protein is CASSIGNSGNTIYF. Together with reference TRBV19 and TRBJ1-3, the CDR3 gives the full variable domain: DGGITQSPKYLFRKEGQNVTLSCEQNLNHDAMYWYRQDPGQGLRLIYYSQIVNDFQKGDIAEGYSVSREKKESFPLTVTSAQKNPTAFYLCASSIGNSGNTIYFGEGSWLTVV.

The V call is TRBV6-1, the J call TRBJ2-1; 10 nucleotides align to TRBD2. This CDR3 is built from 14 residues. Losses at the gene ends were 7 bases for V and 7 bases for J; bases not matched to a gene: 7. From germline, CDR1 is MNHNS and CDR2 SASEGT. The CDR3 is CASTLASGRNEQFF. The DNA of the CDR3 is TGTGCCAGCACCTTGGCTAGCGGGAGAAATGAGCAGTTCTTC.

The V and J genes are TRBV2 and TRBJ2-5, with 8 positions matching TRBD1. With 7 bases clipped from V and 5 bases from J, the junction kept 15 bases outside the gene matches. There are 16 residues in the CDR3. Per the germline V gene, CDR1 is SNHLY and CDR2 is FYNNEI. The CDR3 bases are TGTGCCAGCAACCCAACTGGGGGACAGGCCGGGGAGACCCAGTACTTC. Amino acid sequence: CASNPTGGQAGETQYF.

The chain carries TRBV5-1 and TRBJ2-7; D call uncertain. CDR3 length equals 12 residues. Trimming removed 5 bases at V and 4 bases at J, with 10 bases between. Germline V gene sequence: CDR1 SGHRS, CDR2 YFSETQ. The CDR3 sequence is CASRESGYEQYF. CDR3 sequence (DNA): TGCGCCAGCAGAGAATCGGGTTACGAGCAGTACTTC.

The chain links TRBV9 to TRBJ2-5, with TRBD2 matching over 16 bases. The CDR3 length is 19 residues. J was trimmed by 3 bases and V by 4 bases; bases with no gene match: 12. In germline, CDR1 is SGDLS, CDR2 YYNGEE. The CDR3 region is CASSRGRAGTSGREETQYF. CDR3 DNA sequence: TGTGCCAGCAGCCGAGGGAGGGCGGGGACTAGCGGGAGGGAAGAGACCCAGTACTTC.

V and J are TRBV27 and TRBJ1-4; no clear D. Germline CDR1 reads MNHEY; CDR2 reads SMNVEV (reference sequence). V lost 4 bases to trimming and J lost 8 bases, with 14 bases between them. This CDR3 is built from 14 residues. CDR3 amino acids: CASSSTLRREKLFF. In DNA, the CDR3 is TGTGCCAGCAGTTCCACACTGAGGAGAGAAAAACTGTTTTTT.

This sequence joins TRBV9 and TRBJ2-7; D perhaps matches TRBD2 (6 bases). The V and J ends lost 0 bases and 5 bases respectively, with 9 bases between them. Germline CDR1 SGDLS, CDR2 YYNGEE. CDR3 length: 13 residues. CDR3 sequence: CASSVAGVDEQYF. The CDR3 nucleotides are TGTGCCAGCAGCGTAGCGGGGGTCGACGAGCAGTACTTC.

This rearrangement joins TRBV6-1 to TRBJ2-7; D is possibly TRBD2 (6 bases). This CDR3 is 12 amino acids long. Between the trimmed V and J ends, which lost 0 bases and 9 bases, there was a span of 9 bases. CDR1 and CDR2 from the germline V gene are MNHNS and SASEGT. CDR3 sequence (DNA): TGTGCCAGCAGTGAAGCCGGGGGTGCGCAGTACTTC. It yields the protein CASSEAGGAQYF.

The chain employs TRBV5-1 and TRBJ2-3; the D gene is possibly TRBD2 (5 bases). The CDR3 sequence is 14 residues long. The germline V gene encodes CDR1 SGHRS and CDR2 YFSETQ. V was cut by 0 bases and J by 2 bases, with 7 bases left in between. The CDR3 DNA is TGCGCCAGCAGCTTGGTCCGGGACACAGATACGCAGTATTTT. It codes for CASSLVRDTDTQYF.

The V gene is TRBV10-2, the J gene TRBJ2-7, with TRBD1 matching over 7 bases. In germline, CDR1 is WSHSY, CDR2 SAAADI. The CDR3 is 15 residues long. Trimming removed 6 bases from V and 2 bases from J; junction bases left unmatched: 10. This CDR3 reads CASRKGASYTYEQYF. The DNA for the CDR3 is TGCGCCAGCAGGAAGGGGGCTAGCTACACCTACGAGCAGTACTTC.

The chain combines TRBV6-5 with TRBJ2-1; D is unresolved. Germline V gene data show CDR1 as MNHEY and CDR2 as SVGAGI. The length of the CDR3 is 14 residues. V shed 0 bases and J shed 4 bases, with 7 bases lying between them. The DNA of the CDR3 is TGTGCCAGCAGTTACTCCCTAGAGTACAATGAGCAGTTCTTC. It is translated as CASSYSLEYNEQFF.

This clone is a singleton in its sample. The rearrangement links TRBV4-3 to TRBJ2-1, with a possible D match to TRBD2 (7 bases). There are 13 residues in the CDR3. CDR1 and CDR2 (germline): LGHNA, YSLEER. V lost 1 base and J 9 bases, leaving 10 bases between the germline ends. CDR3 loop: CASSQGEGGEQFF. CDR3 sequence (DNA): TGCGCCAGCAGCCAAGGGGAGGGGGGTGAGCAGTTCTTC.

J is TRBJ1-1 and V is TRBV19, with 9 positions matching TRBD1. From germline, CDR1 is LNHDA and CDR2 SQIVND (reference sequence). CDR3 length: 15 amino acids. Losses at the gene ends were 1 base for V and 5 bases for J; bases not matched to a gene: 5. The chain's CDR3 is CASSIGDRVGTEAFF. The CDR3 DNA reads as TGTGCCAGTAGTATAGGGGACAGGGTTGGGACTGAAGCTTTCTTT.

This chain uses TRBV11-2 with TRBJ2-2; 8 bases fit TRBD1. V dropped 3 bases and J dropped 3; count of bases not matched to a gene: 6. The CDR3 contains 16 residues. Looked up from germline, CDR1 is SGHAT and CDR2 is FQNNGV. Written as DNA, the CDR3 is TGTGCCAGCAGCTTCCTAGGGACAGGTTACACCGGGGAGCTGTTTTTT. It is translated as CASSFLGTGYTGELFF. Supplemented by reference TRBV11-2 and TRBJ2-2, the full variable domain reads EAGVAQSPRYKIIEKRQSVAFWCNPISGHATLYWYQQILGQGPKLLIQFQNNGVVDDSQLPKDRFSAERLKGVDSTLKIQPAKLEDSAVYLCASSFLGTGYTGELFFGEGSRLTVL.

The chain is built from TRBV4-3 and TRBJ1-2; 8 nucleotides agree with TRBD1. V lost 1 base and J lost 4; bases outside the gene matches: 8. Per the germline V gene, CDR1 is LGHNA and CDR2 is YSLEER. There are 16 residues in the CDR3. The CDR3, as DNA: TGCGCCAGCAGCCAAGGGGCCGGACAGGGAACCTATGGCTACACCTTC. It translates to CASSQGAGQGTYGYTF.

The J gene is TRBJ2-5, the V gene TRBV7-8; 7 nucleotides align to TRBD1. Germline CDR1 reads SGHVS; CDR2 reads FQNEAQ. CDR3 length: 16 amino acids. V dropped 1 base and J dropped 9; count of bases not matched to a gene: 14. The CDR3 loop is CASSLVGVQGRMAQYF. CDR3 in DNA: TGTGCCAGCAGCTTAGTCGGAGTACAGGGGAGAATGGCCCAGTACTTC.

The chain joins TRBV7-6 to TRBJ2-2; 8 bases line up with TRBD2. Germline lookup yields CDR1 SGHVS and CDR2 FNYEAQ. The CDR3 spans 15 residues. Trimming cost V 5 bases and J 2 bases; bases outside gene matches: 4. The CDR3 sequence: CASSATSVNTGELFF. In nucleotides, the CDR3 is TGTGCCAGCAGCGCGACTAGCGTTAACACCGGGGAGCTGTTTTTT.

The rearrangement joins TRBV27 to TRBJ2-4; a weak D match, TRBD2 (6 bases). From germline, CDR1 is MNHEY and CDR2 SMNVEV (reference sequence). There are 17 residues in the CDR3. V was clipped by 10 bases and J by 4 bases, with 26 bases between them. The CDR3 loop reads CAIIGRGAGIEKNIQYF. The CDR3 DNA reads as TGTGCCATCATAGGTCGGGGCGCGGGGATTGAGAAAAACATTCAGTACTTC.

This clone was seen a single time. V usage is TRBV2 and J usage is TRBJ1-3; the match to TRBD1 covers 7 bases. Germline V CDR1 and CDR2: SNHLY, FYNNEI. V trimming: 6 bases; J trimming: 3 bases; junction bases outside the gene matches: 11. The CDR3 runs to 16 residues. The chain's CDR3 is CASSPFRQGYGNTIYF. DNA for the CDR3: TGTGCCAGCAGCCCCTTCCGACAGGGATATGGAAACACCATATATTTT.

The CDR3 nucleotides are TGTGCCAGCACCCCAGGGAGGCCCTCGGGGGAGTTCTTC. This sequence encodes CASTPGRPSGEFF. V usage is TRBV27 and J usage is TRBJ2-1; D might be TRBD2 (6 bases). V was pared by 7 bases and J by 14 bases, with 21 bases between. The CDR3 has 13 amino acids. Germline CDR1 and CDR2: MNHEY and SMNVEV (reference sequence).

This chain links TRBV6-5 with TRBJ1-2; D is unresolved. The CDR3 is 13 residues long. Germline loops: CDR1 MNHEY, CDR2 SVGAGI. V lost 2 bases, J lost 8 bases, and 12 bases lay in between. The CDR3 DNA follows: TGTGCCAGCAGTTACGAGTTAGGCAGGGGCTACACCTTC. It translates to CASSYELGRGYTF.

The DNA of the CDR3 is TGTGCCAGCAGCTTCGGACAGGGGGACACCGGGGAGCTGTTTTTT. This gives the protein CASSFGQGDTGELFF. The chain has TRBV11-3 and TRBJ2-2; TRBD1 matches at 10 bases. The J segment lost 3 bases and the V segment lost 3 bases, leaving 1 base of the junction unmatched. The germline V gene has CDR1 SGHNT and CDR2 YENEEA. CDR3 length equals 15 residues.